A selection of T cell receptor beta chains follows, all from one sample in a study of post-analysis software for immune sequencing data. TCRdb ran MiXCR on the PCR reads and lists one entry per CDR3 protein. The sample includes 170,000 or so distinct CDR3 sequences, about 32% seen only once; the top ten take approximately 1.5%. Sequenced: blood. The source is a girl aged 10 to 17 with multiple sclerosis. Both conserved end residues are part of each CDR3. The order of the fields is D gene, clone size, J gene, V gene, CDR3 DNA, CDR3 protein. D genes are given only for firm matches. Clone size is not always given. Where it is, it says once, few, many or a class for expanded clones.

>NA|many|TRBJ2-7|TRBV7-3
TGTGCCAGCAGCTTAGCCGGCGGGAACTACGAGCAGTACTTC
CASSLAGGNYEQYF
>NA|many|TRBJ1-5|TRBV12-3/TRBV12-4
TGTGCCAGCAGTCCCACAGAGGTTGGGCAGCCCCAGCATTTT
CASSPTEVGQPQHF
>NA|many|TRBJ1-6|TRBV28
TGTGCCAGCAGTTTGGTAGGGAGTAATTCACCCCTCCACTTT
CASSLVGSNSPLHF
>NA|many|TRBJ2-7|TRBV12-3/TRBV12-4
TGTGCCAGCAGTTTGGTTAGCCCGTACGAGCAGTACTTC
CASSLVSPYEQYF
>NA|many|TRBJ2-1|TRBV5-1
TGCGCCAGCAGCTTGGAGGCTCCTTACAATGAGCAGTTCTTC
CASSLEAPYNEQFF
>NA|few|TRBJ1-1|TRBV6-6
TGTGCCAGCAGTAAGACAGGCCCCGATGCTTCTGAAGCTTTCTTT
CASSKTGPDASEAFF
>TRBD1|NA|TRBJ1-2|TRBV6-6
TGTGCCAGCATAGGACAGGGGGCAGGGAATGGCTACACCTTC
CASIGQGAGNGYTF
>TRBD2|many|TRBJ2-1|TRBV7-2
TGTGCCAGCAGCTTAGGTATCGAGGGACTAGCGGGCCATCAGCAGTTCTTC
CASSLGIEGLAGHQQFF
>NA|many|TRBJ2-1|TRBV20-1
TGCAGTGCTAGTCTTCTAGGTTATTACAATGAGCAGTTCTTC
CSASLLGYYNEQFF
>TRBD1|NA|TRBJ2-7|TRBV7-8
TGTGCCAGCAGCGACTCCGGGACAGGACACTACGAGCAGTACTTC
CASSDSGTGHYEQYF
>NA|few|TRBJ2-1|TRBV19
TGTGCCACCTGGGGCAGGGTGGGCGATGAGCAGTTCTTC
CATWGRVGDEQFF
>NA|few|TRBJ1-5|TRBV6-2/TRBV6-3
TGTGCCAGCAGTCCCCTTGGGGTGGGGGGCTGGAGCAATCAGCCCCAGCATTTT
CASSPLGVGGWSNQPQHF
>TRBD1|NA|TRBJ1-2|TRBV27
TGTGCCAGCAGTTTATCGAGGACAGGGCCGTACTATGGCTACACCTTC
CASSLSRTGPYYGYTF
>TRBD2|many|TRBJ2-1|TRBV10-3
TGTGCCATCAGTGAACTAGCGGCCAATGAGCAGTTCTTC
CAISELAANEQFF
>TRBD1|few|TRBJ1-2|TRBV28
TGTGCCAGCAGTACATCAGGACAGGGATATGAGAATGGCTACACCTTC
CASSTSGQGYENGYTF
>NA|NA|TRBJ1-5|TRBV12-3/TRBV12-4
TGTGCCAGCTGCCTGGAAGGACGAAATCAGCCCCAGCATTTT
CASCLEGRNQPQHF
>NA|many|TRBJ2-3|TRBV20-1
TGCAGTGCTAGAATCTATTTAGTCCCAGATACGCAGTATTTT
CSARIYLVPDTQYF
>TRBD1|NA|TRBJ1-1|TRBV27
TGTGCCAGCATCCAACTAAGAGACAGGGGTACTGAAGCTTTCTTT
CASIQLRDRGTEAFF
>NA|few|TRBJ1-1|TRBV27
TGTGCCAGCAGGCTATTAGCGGTGAACACTGAAGCTTTCTTT
CASRLLAVNTEAFF
>NA|NA|TRBJ2-3|TRBV7-9
TGTGCCAGCAGCTATCCCCCCGGCGGTCCTAGCACAGATACGCAGTATTTT
CASSYPPGGPSTDTQYF
>NA|many|TRBJ2-4|TRBV7-2
TGTGCCAGCAGCTTAGCATCTAACTCCCGAAACATTCAGTACTTC
CASSLASNSRNIQYF
>NA|NA|TRBJ1-6|TRBV5-1
TGCGCCAGCAGCTTGGAAGACAGAGAACAGGGCCACTTT
CASSLEDREQGHF
>TRBD1|few|TRBJ1-5|TRBV5-1
TGCGCCAGCAGCTTGGGGACAGGGGACCAGCCCCAGCATTTT
CASSLGTGDQPQHF
>TRBD1|NA|TRBJ1-2|TRBV7-2
TGTGCCAGCAGCTCGGACAGGGGGCTTTCCTACACCTTC
CASSSDRGLSYTF
>NA|many|TRBJ2-1|TRBV29-1
TGCAGTGTGGGGTACTACAATGAGCAGTTCTTC
CSVGYYNEQFF
>NA|few|TRBJ2-7|TRBV3-1
TGTGCCAGCAGCCAAGACAGGAGATACGGCGAGCAGTACTTC
CASSQDRRYGEQYF
>NA|NA|TRBJ2-5|TRBV5-8
TGTGCCAGCAGGGTTTTAGGAGGGGCCCAAGAGACCCAGTACTTC
CASRVLGGAQETQYF
>NA|NA|TRBJ1-5|TRBV6-6
TGTGCCAGCAGTTACGGGCGGTGGGGGGACAATCAGCCCCAGCATTTT
CASSYGRWGDNQPQHF
>TRBD2|NA|TRBJ2-3|TRBV7-6
TGTGCCAGCAGCCCCACTAGCGGCGCAGATACGCAGTATTTT
CASSPTSGADTQYF
>NA|many|TRBJ2-3|TRBV11-2
TGTGCCAGCAGCTACCATGTGGACACAGATACGCAGTATTTT
CASSYHVDTDTQYF
>NA|NA|TRBJ2-3|TRBV27
TGTGCCAGCGGCCCGTACACGGATACGCCGTATTTT
CASGPYTDTPYF
>NA|NA|TRBJ2-1|TRBV3-1
TGTGCCAGCAGCCAAGATCTCTCGGGAATTGAGCAGTTCTTC
CASSQDLSGIEQFF
>TRBD1|many|TRBJ1-2|TRBV12-3/TRBV12-4
TGTGCCAGCAGCTCTGGGACAGGGAATGGCTACACCTTC
CASSSGTGNGYTF
>NA|many|TRBJ2-7|TRBV12-3/TRBV12-4
TGTGCCAGCGCGAACGCAGGAGGAGCCTACGAGCAGTACTTC
CASANAGGAYEQYF
>NA|NA|TRBJ1-1|TRBV24-1
TGTGCCACCAGTGATTTGAGGGGAGAGAACACTGAAGCTTTCTTT
CATSDLRGENTEAFF
>NA|few|TRBJ2-3|TRBV6-6
TGTGCCAGCAGCCCCAGCCGGTTACTCACAGATACGCAGTATTTT
CASSPSRLLTDTQYF
>NA|many|TRBJ1-2|TRBV6-5
TGTGCCAGCAGTTATTCCGGCGGGGGCTCCTATGGCTACACCTTC
CASSYSGGGSYGYTF
>TRBD1|few|TRBJ1-6|TRBV15
TGTGCCACCAGCCGGGGAGACAGGGGAAATTCACCCCTCCACTTT
CATSRGDRGNSPLHF
>NA|few|TRBJ1-2|TRBV6-2/TRBV6-3
TGTGCCAGCACCGATCGTTTCTATGGCTACACCTTC
CASTDRFYGYTF
>NA|NA|TRBJ1-4|TRBV1
TGCACCAGCACCGAGTCGAGTGAAAAACTGTTTTTT
CTSTESSEKLFF
>NA|NA|TRBJ1-2|TRBV29-1
TGCAGCGTTGAAGAAGGTGGCTACACCTTC
CSVEEGGYTF
>NA|many|TRBJ1-2|TRBV28
TGTGCCAGCAGTTTGACAGCGCAACAATATGGCTACACCTTC
CASSLTAQQYGYTF
>TRBD2|medium-sized|TRBJ2-7|TRBV12-3/TRBV12-4
TGTGCCAGCAGTTTGTCCCCCTACAGCGGGAGGGGTAACTACGAGCAGTACTTC
CASSLSPYSGRGNYEQYF
>NA|few|TRBJ2-2|TRBV29-1
TGCAGCGTTGAAGGAGGAGACCCCGGGGAGCTGTTTTTT
CSVEGGDPGELFF
>TRBD1|NA|TRBJ2-5|TRBV5-1
TGCGCCGACGGCTCCAGTCCGGGACAGGGGATATTAGAGACCCAGTACTTC
CADGSSPGQGILETQYF
>TRBD1|many|TRBJ2-7|TRBV6-1
TGTGCCAGCACCTATACCGGGACAGGGGACTACGAGCAGTACTTC
CASTYTGTGDYEQYF
>TRBD2|few|TRBJ2-7|TRBV27
TGTGCCAGCAGTTTCGGGGGGGATAGGCAGCAGTACTTC
CASSFGGDRQQYF
>TRBD1|NA|TRBJ1-5|TRBV6-1
TGCGCCAGCAGTGAGGGACAGATTAGCAATCAGCCCCAGCATTTT
CASSEGQISNQPQHF
>NA|many|TRBJ2-1|TRBV20-1
TGCAGTGCTAGGACCCCCAACTCCTACAATGAGCAGTTCTTC
CSARTPNSYNEQFF
>NA|NA|TRBJ1-1|TRBV20-1
TGCAGTGCCCCGGGTTCTGAAGCTTTCTTT
CSAPGSEAFF
>NA|NA|TRBJ2-5|TRBV9
TGTGCCAGCAGCGTAGGTACCAAGGGGACACTGGGGGAAGAGACCCAGTACTTC
CASSVGTKGTLGEETQYF
>TRBD1|NA|TRBJ1-2|TRBV12-3/TRBV12-4
TGCGCCAGCAGTCCACAGGGGACCTCTTTAGCTAACTATGGCTACACCTTC
CASSPQGTSLANYGYTF